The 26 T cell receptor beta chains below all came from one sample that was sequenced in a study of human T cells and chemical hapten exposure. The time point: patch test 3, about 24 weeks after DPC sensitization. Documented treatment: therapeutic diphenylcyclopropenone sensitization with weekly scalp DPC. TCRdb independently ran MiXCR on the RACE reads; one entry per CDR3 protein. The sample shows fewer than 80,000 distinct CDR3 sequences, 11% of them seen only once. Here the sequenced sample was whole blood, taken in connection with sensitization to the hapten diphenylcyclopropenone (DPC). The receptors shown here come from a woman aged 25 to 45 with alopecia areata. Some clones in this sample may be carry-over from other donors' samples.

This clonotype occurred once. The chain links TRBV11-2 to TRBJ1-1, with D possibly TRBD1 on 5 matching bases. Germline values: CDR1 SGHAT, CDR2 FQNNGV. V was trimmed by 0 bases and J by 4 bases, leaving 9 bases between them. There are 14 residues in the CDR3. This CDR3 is CASSLEAGLTEAFF. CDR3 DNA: TGTGCCAGCAGCTTAGAAGCAGGGCTCACTGAAGCTTTCTTT.

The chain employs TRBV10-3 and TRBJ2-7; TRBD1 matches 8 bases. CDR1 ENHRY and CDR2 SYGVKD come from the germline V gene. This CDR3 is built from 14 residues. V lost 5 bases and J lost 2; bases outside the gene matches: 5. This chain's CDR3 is CAISKQGDPYEQYF. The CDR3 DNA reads TGTGCCATCAGTAAACAGGGGGATCCCTACGAGCAGTACTTC.

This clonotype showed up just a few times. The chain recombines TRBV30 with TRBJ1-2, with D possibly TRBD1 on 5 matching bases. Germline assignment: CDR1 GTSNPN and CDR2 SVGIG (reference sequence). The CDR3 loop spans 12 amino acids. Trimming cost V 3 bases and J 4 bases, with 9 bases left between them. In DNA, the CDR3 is TGTGCCTGGAGGCCTGGGGGCTATGGCTACACCTTC. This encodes CAWRPGGYGYTF.

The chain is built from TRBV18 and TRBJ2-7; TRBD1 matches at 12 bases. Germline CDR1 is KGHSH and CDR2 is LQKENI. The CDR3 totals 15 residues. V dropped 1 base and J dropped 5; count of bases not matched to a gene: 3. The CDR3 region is CASSPQGQGANEQYF. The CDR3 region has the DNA TGTGCCAGCTCACCACAGGGACAGGGGGCGAACGAGCAGTACTTC. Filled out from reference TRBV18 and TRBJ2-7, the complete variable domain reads NAGVMQNPRHLVRRRGQEARLRCSPMKGHSHVYWYRQLPEEGLKFMVYLQKENIIDESGMPKERFSAEFPKEGPSILRIQQVVRGDSAAYFCASSPQGQGANEQYFGPGTRLTVT.

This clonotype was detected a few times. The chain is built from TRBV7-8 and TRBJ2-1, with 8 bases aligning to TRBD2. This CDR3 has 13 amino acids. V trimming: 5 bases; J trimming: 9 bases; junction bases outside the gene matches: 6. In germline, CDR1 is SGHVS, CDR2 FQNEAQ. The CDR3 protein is CASSIIAGSEQFF. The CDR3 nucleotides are TGTGCCAGCAGCATTATAGCGGGAAGTGAGCAGTTCTTC.

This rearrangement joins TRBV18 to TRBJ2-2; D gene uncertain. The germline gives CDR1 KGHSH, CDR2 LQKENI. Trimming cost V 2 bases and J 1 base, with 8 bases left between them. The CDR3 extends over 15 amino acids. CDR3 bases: TGTGCCAGCTCACCAGTCGGAGAGAACACCGGGGAGCTGTTTTTT. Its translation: CASSPVGENTGELFF.

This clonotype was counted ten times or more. Here the CDR3 reads CASSGQMNTEAFF. The CDR3 DNA reads as TGTGCCAGCAGCGGACAGATGAACACTGAAGCTTTCTTT. The chain joins TRBV5-4 to TRBJ1-1; weak D call: TRBD1 (6 bases). Germline lookup yields CDR1 SGHNT and CDR2 YYREEE (reference sequence). CDR3 size: 13 residues. V was shortened by 4 bases and J by 0 bases, with 7 bases between the two germline ends.

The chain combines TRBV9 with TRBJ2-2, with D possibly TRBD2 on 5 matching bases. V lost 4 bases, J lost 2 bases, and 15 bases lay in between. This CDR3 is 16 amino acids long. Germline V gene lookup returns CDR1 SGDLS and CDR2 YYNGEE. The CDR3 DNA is TGTGCCAGCAGCCCCGGGGTAGCGTACAACACCGGGGAGCTGTTTTTT. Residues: CASSPGVAYNTGELFF.

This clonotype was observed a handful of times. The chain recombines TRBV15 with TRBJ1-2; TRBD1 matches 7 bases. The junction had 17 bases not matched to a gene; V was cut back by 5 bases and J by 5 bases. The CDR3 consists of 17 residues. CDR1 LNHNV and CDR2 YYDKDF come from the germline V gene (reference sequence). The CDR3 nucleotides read TGTGCCACCAGCGGGGGGACAGAATACCTGTCTTTGTATGGCTACACCTTC. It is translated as CATSGGTEYLSLYGYTF.

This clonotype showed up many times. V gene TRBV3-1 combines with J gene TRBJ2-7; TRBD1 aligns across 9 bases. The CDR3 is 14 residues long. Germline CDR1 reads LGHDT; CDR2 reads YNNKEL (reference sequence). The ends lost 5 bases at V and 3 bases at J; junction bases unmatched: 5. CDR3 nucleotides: TGTGCCAGCAGCTTCACGGGACAGGGCTACGAGCAGTACTTC. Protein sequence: CASSFTGQGYEQYF.

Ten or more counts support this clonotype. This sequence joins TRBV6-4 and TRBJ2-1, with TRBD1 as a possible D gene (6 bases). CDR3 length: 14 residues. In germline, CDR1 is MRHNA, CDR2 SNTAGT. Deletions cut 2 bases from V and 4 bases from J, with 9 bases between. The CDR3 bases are TGTGCCAGCAGTGACACAGGGAGTTACAATGAGCAGTTCTTC. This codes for CASSDTGSYNEQFF.

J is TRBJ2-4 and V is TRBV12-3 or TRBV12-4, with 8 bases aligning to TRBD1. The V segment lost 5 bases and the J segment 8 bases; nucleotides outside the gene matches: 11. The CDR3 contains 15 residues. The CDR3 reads CASSQVPGQAHIQYF. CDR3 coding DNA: TGTGCCAGCAGTCAAGTTCCGGGACAGGCCCACATTCAGTACTTC.

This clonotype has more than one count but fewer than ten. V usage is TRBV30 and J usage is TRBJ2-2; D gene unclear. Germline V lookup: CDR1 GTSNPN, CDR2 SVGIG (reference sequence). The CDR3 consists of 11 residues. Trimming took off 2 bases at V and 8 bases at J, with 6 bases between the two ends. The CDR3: CAWSMGGELFF. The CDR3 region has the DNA TGTGCCTGGAGTATGGGAGGGGAGCTGTTTTTT.

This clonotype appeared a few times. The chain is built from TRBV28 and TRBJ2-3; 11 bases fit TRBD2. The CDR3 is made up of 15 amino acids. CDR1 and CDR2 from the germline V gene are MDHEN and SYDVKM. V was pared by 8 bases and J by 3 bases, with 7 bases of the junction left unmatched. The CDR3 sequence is CASRSGGAGTDTQYF. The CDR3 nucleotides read TGTGCCAGCCGTAGCGGGGGGGCCGGAACAGATACGCAGTATTTT.

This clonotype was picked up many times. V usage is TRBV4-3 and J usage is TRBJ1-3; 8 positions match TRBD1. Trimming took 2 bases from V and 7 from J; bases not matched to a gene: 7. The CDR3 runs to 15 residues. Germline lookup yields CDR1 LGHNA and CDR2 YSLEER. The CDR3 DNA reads TGCGCCAGCAGCCAAACCCGGGACAGGAGGAACACCATATATTTT. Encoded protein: CASSQTRDRRNTIYF.

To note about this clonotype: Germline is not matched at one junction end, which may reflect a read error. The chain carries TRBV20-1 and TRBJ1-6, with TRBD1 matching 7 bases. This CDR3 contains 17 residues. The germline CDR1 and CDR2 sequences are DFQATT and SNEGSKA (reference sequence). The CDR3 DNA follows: TGCAGTGCTAGAGATTCTACCGGGACAGCCTACAATTCACCCCTCCACTTT. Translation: CSARDSTGTAYNSPLHF.

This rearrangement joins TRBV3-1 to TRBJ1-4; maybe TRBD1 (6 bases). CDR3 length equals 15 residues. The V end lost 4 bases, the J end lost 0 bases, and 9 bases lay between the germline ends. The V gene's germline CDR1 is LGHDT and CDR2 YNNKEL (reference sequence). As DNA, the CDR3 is TGTGCCAGCAGCCCGGGACACACAACTAATGAAAAACTGTTTTTT. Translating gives CASSPGHTTNEKLFF.

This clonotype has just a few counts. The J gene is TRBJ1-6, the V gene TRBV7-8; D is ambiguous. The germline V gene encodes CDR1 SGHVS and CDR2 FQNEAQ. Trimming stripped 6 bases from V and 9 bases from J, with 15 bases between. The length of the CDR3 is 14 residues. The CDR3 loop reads CASSSTLRSSPLHF. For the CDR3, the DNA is TGTGCCAGCAGTTCGACCCTCAGGAGTTCACCCCTCCACTTT.

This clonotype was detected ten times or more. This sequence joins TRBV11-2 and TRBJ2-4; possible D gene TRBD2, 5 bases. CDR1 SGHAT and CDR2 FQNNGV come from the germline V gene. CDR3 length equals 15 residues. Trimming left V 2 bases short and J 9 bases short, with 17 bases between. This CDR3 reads CASSLYEDDRGIQYF. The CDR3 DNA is TGTGCCAGCAGCTTATATGAGGACGACCGGGGCATTCAGTACTTC.

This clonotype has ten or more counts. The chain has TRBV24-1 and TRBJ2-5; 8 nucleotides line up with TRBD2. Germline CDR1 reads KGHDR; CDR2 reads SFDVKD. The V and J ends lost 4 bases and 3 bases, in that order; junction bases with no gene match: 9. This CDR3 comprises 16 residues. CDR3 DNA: TGTGCCACCAGTGAAGGTAGCGGGGCGTTAAAAGAGACCCAGTACTTC. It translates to CATSEGSGALKETQYF.

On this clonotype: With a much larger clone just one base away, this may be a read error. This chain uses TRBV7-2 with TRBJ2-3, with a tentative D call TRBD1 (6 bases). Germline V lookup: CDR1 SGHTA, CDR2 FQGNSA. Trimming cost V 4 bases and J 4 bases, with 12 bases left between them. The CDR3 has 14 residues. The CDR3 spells CASSSQGTADTQYF. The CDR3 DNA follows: TGTGCCAGCAGCTCCCAGGGGACCGCAGATACGCAGTATTTT.

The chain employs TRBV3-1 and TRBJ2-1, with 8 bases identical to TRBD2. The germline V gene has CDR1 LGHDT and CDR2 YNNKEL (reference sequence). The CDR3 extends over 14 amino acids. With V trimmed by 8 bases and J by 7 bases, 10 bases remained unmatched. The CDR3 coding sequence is TGTGCCAGCCGCCCGAGCGGGAGTGAAAATGAGCAGTTCTTC. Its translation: CASRPSGSENEQFF.

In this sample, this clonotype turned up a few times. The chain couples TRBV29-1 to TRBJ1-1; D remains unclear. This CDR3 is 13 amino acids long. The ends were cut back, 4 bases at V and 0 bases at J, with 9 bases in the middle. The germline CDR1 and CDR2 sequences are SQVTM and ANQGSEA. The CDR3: CSVVATMNTEAFF. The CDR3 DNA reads TGCAGCGTTGTTGCCACCATGAACACTGAAGCTTTCTTT.

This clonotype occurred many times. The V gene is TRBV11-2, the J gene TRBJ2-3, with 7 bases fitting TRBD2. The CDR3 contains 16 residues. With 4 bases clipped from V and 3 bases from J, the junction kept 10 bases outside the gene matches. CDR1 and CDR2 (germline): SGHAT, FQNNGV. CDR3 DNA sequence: TGTGCCAGCAGCTCATCCCCCGGCGGGAGAACAGATACGCAGTATTTT. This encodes CASSSSPGGRTDTQYF.

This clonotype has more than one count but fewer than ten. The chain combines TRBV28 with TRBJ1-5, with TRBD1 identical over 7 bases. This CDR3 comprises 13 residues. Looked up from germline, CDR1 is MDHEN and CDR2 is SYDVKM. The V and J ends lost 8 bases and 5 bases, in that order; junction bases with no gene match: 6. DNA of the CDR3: TGTGCCAGCGTAGGGACAGATTATCAGCCCCAGCATTTT. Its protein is CASVGTDYQPQHF.

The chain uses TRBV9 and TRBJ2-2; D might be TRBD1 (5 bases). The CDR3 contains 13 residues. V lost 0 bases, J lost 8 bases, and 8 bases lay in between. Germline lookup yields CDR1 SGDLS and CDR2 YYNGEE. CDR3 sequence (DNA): TGTGCCAGCAGCGTAGTAGGGGCGGGGGAGCTGTTTTTT. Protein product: CASSVVGAGELFF.